This record concerns one T cell receptor (beta chain) sequence. Its antigen remains unidentified. Per-nucleotide qualities are absent, and no much larger clonotype sits a single base away. The sample's treatment or condition label, in plain terms: in vitro stimulation with specific CMV peptide epitopes to enrich CMV-specific T cells. The data were obtained in a study of T cell repertoires in cytomegalovirus infection (dated by TCRdb to about 2019). Regarding the research as a whole: Recently identified HLA-C-restricted CMV epitopes, whose presentation resists viral immunomodulation, were targeted by peptide stimulations together with well-studied HLA-B-restricted epitopes. Donor HLA type was relevant to the analysis, because carriage of CMV infection together with the matching HLA type was indicated by public TCR beta signatures. Study-level results and caveats: The ex vivo response was dominated by HLA-C-restricted CMV-specific TCR beta clonotypes, which also provided the single most frequent clonotype in two of eight donors. In both this cohort and an independent roughly 400-donor cohort, the cumulative frequency of public TCR beta family members distinguished carriers of CMV infection plus the relevant HLA type.

Instrument on record: Illumina HiSeq 1500. TCRdb's own reprocessing of the public reads used fastp at Q25 and MiXCR and kept productive beta chains. Entries that share a CDR3 protein sequence are merged under the most common genes and DNA. A total of about 740,000 distinct CDR3 sequences appear in this sample, around 35% of them only once. The ten largest clones represent 15% to 20% of the sample. Including cysteine and phenylalanine, the CDR3 has 15 amino acids. The CDR3 DNA has 45 bases and is translated from base 1. V ends up 7 bases short and J 5 bases short, with an unmatched junction base count of 7. Looking up the germline V gene (reference sequence) yields CDR1 LNHDA and CDR2 SQIVND.

Recombination joined TRBV19 with TRBJ2-3; 12 central nucleotides agree with TRBD2. The clonotype comes from a human donor in good health (CMV status not recorded). Some clones in this sample may be carry-over from other donors' samples. Sequences were derived from cultured PBMCs, sampled from culture after CMV antigen stimulation. In nucleotides, the sequence is TGTGCCAGTACGCGGACTAGCGGGAAGAGAGATACGCAGTATTTT. Protein translation: CASTRTSGKRDTQYF.